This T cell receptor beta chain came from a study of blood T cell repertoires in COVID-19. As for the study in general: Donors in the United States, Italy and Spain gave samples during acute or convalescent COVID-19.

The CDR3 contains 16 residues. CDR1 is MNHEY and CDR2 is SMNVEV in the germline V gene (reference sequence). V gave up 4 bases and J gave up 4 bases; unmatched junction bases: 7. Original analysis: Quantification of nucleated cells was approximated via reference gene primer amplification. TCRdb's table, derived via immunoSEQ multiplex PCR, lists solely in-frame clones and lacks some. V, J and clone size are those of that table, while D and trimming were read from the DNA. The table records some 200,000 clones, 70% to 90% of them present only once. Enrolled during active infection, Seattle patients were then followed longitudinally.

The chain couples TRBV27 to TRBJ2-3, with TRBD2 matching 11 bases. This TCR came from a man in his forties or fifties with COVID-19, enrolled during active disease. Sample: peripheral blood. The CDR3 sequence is CASSSLAGVGADTQYF. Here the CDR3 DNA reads TGTGCCAGCAGTTCACTAGCGGGAGTAGGGGCAGATACGCAGTATTTT.